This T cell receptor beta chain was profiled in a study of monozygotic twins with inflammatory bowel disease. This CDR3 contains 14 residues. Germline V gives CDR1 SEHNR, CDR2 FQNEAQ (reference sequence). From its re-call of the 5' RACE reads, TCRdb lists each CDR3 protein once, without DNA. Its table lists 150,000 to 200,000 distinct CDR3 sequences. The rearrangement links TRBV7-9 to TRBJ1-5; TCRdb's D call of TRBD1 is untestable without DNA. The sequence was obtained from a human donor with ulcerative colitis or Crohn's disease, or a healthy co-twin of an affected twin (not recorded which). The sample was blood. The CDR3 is CASSPEQGEQPQHF. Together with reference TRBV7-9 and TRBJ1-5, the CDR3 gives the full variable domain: DTGVSQNPRHKITKRGQNVTFRCDPISEHNRLYWYRQTLGQGPEFLTYFQNEAQLEKSRLLSDRFSAERPKGSFSTLEIQRTEQGDSAMYLCASSPEQGEQPQHFGDGTRLSIL.